This T cell receptor (beta chain) was retrieved from a study of T-cell memory formation after mild COVID-19 (TCRdb year 2021). Regarding the research as a whole: TCR sequence clusters from the two donors were found to be largely donor specific. T-cell clones expanding and contracting after mild COVID-19 in two donors were tracked by longitudinal TCRalpha and TCRbeta repertoire sequencing. Two young, previously healthy adult volunteers made up the cohort, one male and one female.

According to the germline V gene, CDR1 reads SQVTM and CDR2 reads ANQGSEA. The cysteine opens and the phenylalanine closes a CDR3 of 13 amino acids. Of all the DNA, just the CDR3 is kept, 39 bases in frame from base 1. Deletion took 6 bases off V and 5 bases off J, with a span of 16 bases between the germline ends. Overall study outcomes, separate from this receptor: SARS-CoV-2 specificity of the second-wave clones peaking on day 37 was not confirmed. Balanced CD4/CD8 phenotypes were observed for clones contracting from day 15 to 85, whereas a bias towards CD4+ was observed for a second wave of clones expanding from day 15 to 37. Contracting CD4+ clones appeared mostly in the CM and EM memory subsets, whereas CD8+ clones were enriched in EMRA. Some responding clones were found in pre-infection memory, which suggests that pre-existing cross-reactive memory T cells took part in the SARS-CoV-2 response. The study covered only a couple of mild cases, and larger cohorts including severe cases with pre-infection samples were considered necessary.

Turning to this clonotype: The antigen it recognizes is unknown. No clone much larger than this one lies a single base away; base qualities are absent.

Ficoll-Paque density gradient centrifugation was used to isolate PBMCs. The sample was run on an Illumina NovaSeq 6000. Using 5'RACE with constant-segment primers, TCRalpha and TCRbeta cDNA libraries were constructed, with sample barcodes and unique molecular identifiers added in the process. RNA was extracted from every sample with Trizol reagent. Amplification of the libraries took two PCR steps, and the second step added a second sample barcode plus Illumina TruSeq adapters. The libraries were sequenced on an Illumina NovaSeq using 2 x 150 bp paired-end reads. Under the source paper's analysis protocol: The reads were demultiplexed and collapsed into UMI-guided consensus sequences using migec v1.2.7. Using mixcr v2.1.11, the UMI consensuses were aligned to TRA and TRB V and J templates and assembled into clonotypes. Expanded or contracted clonotypes were those called significant by both edgeR and NoisET, with noise models trained on biological replicates. For edgeR calls, the thresholds were a false discovery rate-adjusted p below 0.01 and a log2 fold-change of 1. As an exploratory analysis of dynamics, max-normalized trajectories of the 1000 most abundant clonotypes were examined by PCA with hierarchical clustering. The CD4 or CD8 phenotype of responding clones was assigned using the separately sequenced CD4+ and CD8+ repertoires. The public reads were reprocessed in TCRdb via fastp at Q25 and MiXCR, keeping in-frame beta chains. CDR3 protein sequences are deduplicated, and each keeps its most common genes and DNA. None of the V and J calls come from the authors' own analysis; TCRdb made them. The sample records 240,000 or so distinct CDR3 sequences, approximately 10% of which are singletons. Of the sample, around 21% falls within the top ten clones.

The receptor's source is a young man who had mild COVID-19 (a few samples of this study predate the infection). The sample titles of this study are shuffled in the database, so cell type and time point are left out; the donor was told from shared clones. The V gene is TRBV29-1 and the J gene is TRBJ2-5; the D element might be TRBD1 or TRBD2, as each aligns at 5 bases. The sequenced sample was PBMCs or a T cell subset sorted from them (not recorded which). The sequenced DNA: TGCAGCGTGGGGGTGGGGATTAGGGAGACCCAGTACTTC. The encoded protein is CSVGVGIRETQYF.